The rows below give T cell receptor beta chains drawn from one sample of a study of cytomegalovirus exposure and HLA in healthy donors. Using immunoSEQ multiplex PCR, the repertoire was profiled, and TCRdb retains in-frame clones only, with some absent. Altogether about 140,000 clones are present, around 80% being singletons, with the ten largest covering roughly 4.5%. Material: PBMCs. These receptors all stem from a man aged 40-50 years in good health and CMV-seronegative. The CDR3 runs from the conserved cysteine through the conserved F or W. The D gene is left open where the match is weak. Some rows mark clone size as missing; the rest say once, few, many or name a class of expanded clone.

J: TRBJ1-2; size: .; V: TRBV11-2; D: .; DNA: TGTGCCAGCAGCTTAGACGGGAGCTATGGCTACACCTTC; CDR3: CASSLDGSYGYTF
J: TRBJ1-6; size: .; V: TRBV30; D: TRBD1; DNA: TGTGCCTGGAGCTCGGACAGGGATTCACCCCTCCACTTT; CDR3: CAWSSDRDSPLHF
J: TRBJ1-6; size: once; V: TRBV14; D: .; DNA: TGTGCCAGCAGCCAAGTGCACAGTTATAATTCACCCCTCCACTTT; CDR3: CASSQVHSYNSPLHF
J: TRBJ2-7; size: .; V: TRBV5-1; D: TRBD1; DNA: TGCGCCAGCAGCTTGGACAGGGGGGCCTCCTACGAGCAGTACTTC; CDR3: CASSLDRGASYEQYF
J: TRBJ1-3; size: once; V: TRBV5-1; D: .; DNA: TGCGCCAGCAGCTTGGTCGGGGACTCTGGAAACACCATATATTTT; CDR3: CASSLVGDSGNTIYF
J: TRBJ1-1; size: .; V: TRBV6-6; D: .; DNA: TGTGCCAGCAGCTATAATTTGGGGGCCGACACTGAAGCTTTCTTT; CDR3: CASSYNLGADTEAFF
J: TRBJ2-7; size: .; V: TRBV5-1; D: .; DNA: TGCGCCAGCAGCTTGGAGAGGGTCTACGAGCAGTACTTC; CDR3: CASSLERVYEQYF
J: TRBJ1-1; size: .; V: TRBV5-1; D: TRBD1; DNA: TGCGCCAGCAGCCGGGATGGGACAGGGAAAAACACTGAAGCTTTCTTT; CDR3: CASSRDGTGKNTEAFF
J: TRBJ2-3; size: .; V: TRBV18; D: TRBD2; DNA: TGTGCCAGCTCACCTCCTAGCGGGGGCCTCACAGATACGCAGTATTTT; CDR3: CASSPPSGGLTDTQYF
J: TRBJ2-5; size: .; V: TRBV2; D: .; DNA: TGTGCCAGCAGTCTCGGCAGGGCTAGGGAGACCCAGTACTTC; CDR3: CASSLGRARETQYF
J: TRBJ1-5; size: few; V: TRBV27; D: .; DNA: TGTGCCAGCGCAAGCGGGGGGGAAAGGCATTTT; CDR3: CASASGGERHF
J: TRBJ2-2; size: .; V: TRBV7-9; D: .; DNA: TGTGCCAGCGGAACGGACAAGAACACCGGGGAGCTGTTTTTT; CDR3: CASGTDKNTGELFF
J: TRBJ2-1; size: .; V: TRBV9; D: .; DNA: TGTGCCAGCAGCGTAGGGACAGATTACAATGAGCAGTTCTTC; CDR3: CASSVGTDYNEQFF
J: TRBJ2-1; size: .; V: TRBV7-9; D: .; DNA: TGTGCCAGCAGCTCCACGGCTTCGGGGATTAACAATGAGCAGTTCTTC; CDR3: CASSSTASGINNEQFF
J: TRBJ1-3; size: once; V: TRBV5-1; D: .; DNA: TGCGCCAGCACCTTATCAGGGGCTGGAAACACCATATATTTT; CDR3: CASTLSGAGNTIYF
J: TRBJ2-5; size: .; V: TRBV6-5; D: TRBD2; DNA: TGTGCCAGCAGTTCCTCGACTAGCGGGGTGGGAGAGACCCAGTACTTC; CDR3: CASSSSTSGVGETQYF
J: TRBJ1-6; size: .; V: TRBV30; D: .; DNA: TGTGCCTGCCCGCACCCGAGCTCCTATAATTCACCCCTCCACTTT; CDR3: CACPHPSSYNSPLHF
J: TRBJ2-1; size: .; V: TRBV5-5; D: .; DNA: TGTGCCAGCATAAACGCTAGAAGCTCCTACAATGAGCAGTTCTTC; CDR3: CASINARSSYNEQFF
J: TRBJ2-5; size: .; V: TRBV4-3; D: TRBD1; DNA: TGCGCCAGCAGCCAAGATTGGACAGGGGGGGAGACCCAGTACTTC; CDR3: CASSQDWTGGETQYF
J: TRBJ2-7; size: .; V: TRBV20-1; D: .; DNA: TGCAGTGCTTCCTACTTTTACGAGCAGTACTTC; CDR3: CSASYFYEQYF
J: TRBJ2-7; size: .; V: TRBV27; D: .; DNA: TGTGCCAGCAGTTTCCTGACTAGTTCCTACGAGCAGTACTTC; CDR3: CASSFLTSSYEQYF
J: TRBJ1-5; size: .; V: TRBV6-1; D: TRBD1; DNA: TGTGCCAGCAGTGAAGGGACAGGGGGTCCCTTAAATCAGCCCCAGCATTTT; CDR3: CASSEGTGGPLNQPQHF
J: TRBJ2-6; size: .; V: TRBV27; D: .; DNA: TGTGCCAGCAGTCCGGAGGGGTCTTTGGATTCTGGGGCCAACGTCCTGACTTTC; CDR3: CASSPEGSLDSGANVLTF
J: TRBJ2-5; size: .; V: TRBV18; D: TRBD2; DNA: TGTGCCAGCTCACCACCGCTAGCGGTTGCTTACTGGGCCCAGTACTTC; CDR3: CASSPPLAVAYWAQYF
J: TRBJ2-1; size: once; V: TRBV15; D: .; DNA: TGTGCCACCAGCAGAGATGTTGGGAGCTCCTACAATGAGCAGTTCTTC; CDR3: CATSRDVGSSYNEQFF
J: TRBJ1-5; size: .; V: TRBV19; D: .; DNA: TGTGCCAGTAGTATAAGCAAAGGGGTGGCTCAGCCCCAGCATTTT; CDR3: CASSISKGVAQPQHF
J: TRBJ1-4; size: .; V: TRBV5-6; D: .; DNA: TGTGCCAGCAGCTTGTGGAGTCGGCTGACGGGTGAAAAACTGTTTTTT; CDR3: CASSLWSRLTGEKLFF
J: TRBJ2-7; size: .; V: TRBV5-1; D: .; DNA: TGCGCCAGCAAGCATGGGGGCAGTTACGAGCAGTACTTC; CDR3: CASKHGGSYEQYF
J: TRBJ2-2; size: .; V: TRBV4-1; D: TRBD1; DNA: TGCGCCAGCAGCCAGGGAACAGGGGAGAACACCGGGGAGCTGTTTTTT; CDR3: CASSQGTGENTGELFF
J: TRBJ1-1; size: .; V: TRBV9; D: TRBD1; DNA: TGTGCCAGCAGCGCAGCCAGGGGGCCGGGTACTGAAGCTTTCTTT; CDR3: CASSAARGPGTEAFF
J: TRBJ1-1; size: .; V: TRBV10-1; D: TRBD1; DNA: TGCGCCAGCAGTGAGTCGGAGGACAGGGGGCATACTGAAGCTTTCTTT; CDR3: CASSESEDRGHTEAFF
J: TRBJ2-3; size: .; V: TRBV2; D: .; DNA: TGTGCCAGCAGCGAGGAGAACACAGATACGCAGTATTTT; CDR3: CASSEENTDTQYF
J: TRBJ1-1; size: .; V: TRBV7-2; D: .; DNA: TGTGCCACCATACGACAGGCGAACACTGAAGCTTTCTTT; CDR3: CATIRQANTEAFF
J: TRBJ1-6; size: few; V: TRBV19; D: TRBD1; DNA: TGTGCCAGTAATGTCCAGGGGGCGTCTTCACCCCTCCACTTT; CDR3: CASNVQGASSPLHF
J: TRBJ2-2; size: .; V: TRBV5-4; D: TRBD1; DNA: TGTGCCAGCAGTAAATCCGGGACAGTCACCGGGGAGCTGTTTTTT; CDR3: CASSKSGTVTGELFF
J: TRBJ1-5; size: few; V: TRBV10-1; D: TRBD1; DNA: TGCGCCGGCAACAGGGGAGATCAGCCCCAGCATTTT; CDR3: CAGNRGDQPQHF
J: TRBJ1-6; size: .; V: TRBV6-6; D: TRBD1; DNA: TGTGCCAGCAGTCCCGGGACAGGGAATTCACCCCTCCACTTT; CDR3: CASSPGTGNSPLHF
J: TRBJ1-1; size: .; V: TRBV14; D: .; DNA: TGTGCCAGCAGCCAAGACATTCCCAGTTTGAACACTGAAGCTTTCTTT; CDR3: CASSQDIPSLNTEAFF
J: TRBJ2-1; size: .; V: TRBV7-2; D: TRBD1; DNA: TGTGCCAGCAGCTCGGATATGGCGACAGGGGGTAATGAGCAGTTCTTC; CDR3: CASSSDMATGGNEQFF
J: TRBJ1-2; size: .; V: TRBV5-4; D: TRBD1; DNA: TGTGCCAGCAGAAAAGGGACAGGGGACGGCTACACCTTC; CDR3: CASRKGTGDGYTF
J: TRBJ1-2; size: .; V: TRBV10-3; D: .; DNA: TGTGCCTCGTGGGAGAGGGGGAACTATGGCTACACCTTC; CDR3: CASWERGNYGYTF
J: TRBJ1-5; size: .; V: TRBV7-3; D: .; DNA: TGTGCCAGCAGCTTAAAACAGGGACATCAGCCCCAGCATTTT; CDR3: CASSLKQGHQPQHF
J: TRBJ1-5; size: .; V: TRBV2; D: .; DNA: TGTGCCAGCTCACGGGGCAGGGAGGACAATCAGCCCCAGCATTTT; CDR3: CASSRGREDNQPQHF
J: TRBJ2-7; size: .; V: TRBV7-2; D: .; DNA: TGTGCCAGCAGGCTACAGGGTTCGGACGTAAAGCAGTACTTC; CDR3: CASRLQGSDVKQYF
J: TRBJ1-5; size: .; V: TRBV10-1; D: TRBD1; DNA: TGCGCCAGCAGTGAGTATGACAGGGAACAGCCCCAGCATTTT; CDR3: CASSEYDREQPQHF